These 20 T cell receptor beta chains were sequenced from one sample in a study of T cell changes during pregnancy in multiple sclerosis. The method was immunoSEQ multiplex PCR; TCRdb's version includes in-frame clones alone and lacks a portion of them. This table holds approximately 35,000 clones, approximately 92% found once. The sequencing input was PBMCs (not recorded whether the cells were cultured). The source is a female donor with multiple sclerosis, enrolled in a pregnancy study.

The genes are TRBV9 and TRBJ2-7; D call uncertain. This CDR3 is built from 14 residues. CDR1 is SGDLS, CDR2 YYNGEE, per germline. V gave up 1 base and J gave up 5 bases, with 13 bases separating them. CDR3 nucleotide sequence: TGTGCCAGCAGCGTACTCTGGTCGGCGAACGAGCAGTACTTC. As protein: CASSVLWSANEQYF.

This clone has a handful of counts. The chain combines TRBV6-4 with TRBJ2-3; D is perhaps TRBD1 (5 bases). Trimming cost V 0 bases and J 5 bases, with 12 bases left between them. The CDR3 totals 15 residues. Looked up from germline, CDR1 is MRHNA and CDR2 is SNTAGT. The chain's CDR3 is CASSDSVGAIDTQYF. The CDR3 coding sequence is TGTGCCAGCAGTGACTCGGTTGGGGCGATAGATACGCAGTATTTT.

The chain couples TRBV19 to TRBJ1-5; D unclear. CDR3 length: 15 residues. V was cut by 1 base and J by 0 bases, with 7 bases left in between. Germline CDR1 LNHDA, CDR2 SQIVND (reference sequence). CDR3 protein: CASSIGSYSNQPQHF. Here the CDR3 DNA reads TGTGCCAGTAGTATAGGGAGTTATAGCAATCAGCCCCAGCATTTT.

The gene calls are TRBV5-1 and TRBJ2-2; D possibly corresponds to TRBD2 (5 bases). The CDR3 is 17 residues long. Trimming cost V 7 bases and J 2 bases, with 21 bases left between them. Germline CDR1 is SGHRS and CDR2 is YFSETQ. This CDR3 is CASRTQTGISNTGELFF. The CDR3 DNA follows: TGCGCCAGCCGAACTCAGACCGGGATATCCAACACCGGGGAGCTGTTTTTT.

The V call is TRBV7-3, the J call TRBJ2-1; 11 nucleotides align to TRBD2. This CDR3 is 16 amino acids long. Germline assignment: CDR1 SGHTA and CDR2 FQGTGA. V lost 5 bases and J lost 7; bases outside the gene matches: 10. The CDR3 sequence is CASSPQRLAGPNEQFF. The DNA of the CDR3 is TGTGCCAGCAGCCCGCAGAGACTAGCGGGGCCAAATGAGCAGTTCTTC.

The chain is built from TRBV7-2 and TRBJ2-1; 8 bases match TRBD2. The V gene end was trimmed by 6 bases and the J gene end by 4 bases; junction bases not matched to a gene: 8. This CDR3 has 15 amino acids. Germline values: CDR1 SGHTA, CDR2 FQGNSA. CDR3 nucleotide sequence: TGTGCCAGCAGGCCACCTTCGGGGGGGTACAATGAGCAGTTCTTC. Residues: CASRPPSGGYNEQFF.

V is TRBV4-2 and J is TRBJ2-2; 7 bases line up with TRBD1. Germline V gene data show CDR1 as LGHNA and CDR2 as YNFKEQ. Trimming removed 1 base from V and 3 bases from J; junction bases left unmatched: 11. This CDR3 contains 18 residues. CDR3 nucleotides: TGTGCCAGCAGCCAAGGGATGACAGGGTTTTTGGACACCGGGGAGCTGTTTTTT. Amino acids: CASSQGMTGFLDTGELFF.

This clone came up once. The chain carries TRBV19 and TRBJ2-3, with a tentative D call TRBD2 (6 bases). Per germline, CDR1 LNHDA and CDR2 SQIVND (reference sequence). The germline V and J ends were trimmed by 7 bases and 5 bases, with 19 bases remaining between them. This CDR3 contains 15 residues. The CDR3 loop reads CASNPTGGPGDTQYF. The CDR3 coding sequence is TGTGCCAGTAACCCAACCGGAGGGCCAGGAGATACGCAGTATTTT. The full variable domain, rest sourced from reference TRBV19 and TRBJ2-3, is DGGITQSPKYLFRKEGQNVTLSCEQNLNHDAMYWYRQDPGQGLRLIYYSQIVNDFQKGDIAEGYSVSREKKESFPLTVTSAQKNPTAFYLCASNPTGGPGDTQYFGPGTRLTVL.

CDR3 bases: TGTGCCATCAGTGGGCCGGGAGGGCAGGGGCCTGAATATGGCTACACCTTC. Translating it yields CAISGPGGQGPEYGYTF. The chain is built from TRBV10-3 and TRBJ1-2, with D tentatively TRBD1 (6 bases). CDR1 ENHRY and CDR2 SYGVKD come from the germline V gene. Trimming took 4 bases from V and 5 from J, leaving 23 bases between them. The CDR3 runs 17 residues.

The rearrangement links TRBV9 to TRBJ2-7, with 7 bases identical to TRBD2. The CDR3 is made up of 15 amino acids. V lost 0 bases to trimming and J lost 5 bases; unmatched junction nucleotides: 8. Germline V gene data show CDR1 as SGDLS and CDR2 as YYNGEE. CDR3 DNA sequence: TGTGCCAGCAGCGTAGGAGGCGGGAGTAGCGACGAGCAGTACTTC. It specifies CASSVGGGSSDEQYF.

The chain links TRBV11-3 to TRBJ2-5, with TRBD1 matching over 10 bases. V trimming: 2 bases; J trimming: 5 bases; junction bases outside the gene matches: 5. The germline CDR1 and CDR2 sequences are SGHNT and YENEEA. This CDR3 is 15 amino acids long. The CDR3 sequence is CASSLRTGGRETQYF. For the CDR3, the DNA is TGTGCCAGCAGCTTAAGGACAGGGGGTCGGGAGACCCAGTACTTC.

The CDR3 DNA sequence: TGTGCCAGCAGTGATTGGACACCGCACTCCTACGAGCAGTACTTC. This encodes CASSDWTPHSYEQYF. The chain links TRBV2 to TRBJ2-7; tentatively, D is TRBD1 (5 bases). In germline, CDR1 is SNHLY, CDR2 FYNNEI. V lost 3 bases and J lost 0, with 12 bases in between. The CDR3 is 15 residues long.

The chain joins TRBV28 to TRBJ2-7; tentative D call: TRBD1 (5 bases). The germline V gene encodes CDR1 MDHEN and CDR2 SYDVKM. The CDR3 totals 12 residues. V was pared by 5 bases and J by 4 bases, with 9 bases between. CDR3 sequence (DNA): TGTGCCAGCAGTCCCAGGGTGTACGAGCAGTACTTC. The encoded protein is CASSPRVYEQYF.

This sequence joins TRBV6-5 and TRBJ1-2; a weak D match, TRBD1 (6 bases). The V gene's germline CDR1 is MNHEY and CDR2 SVGAGI. There are 13 residues in the CDR3. The ends were cut back, 2 bases at V and 7 bases at J, with 11 bases in the middle. The DNA for the CDR3 is TGTGCCAGCAGTTACGCAGGGGATCCTGGCTACACCTTC. Translating it yields CASSYAGDPGYTF.

The V call is TRBV6-5, the J call TRBJ2-1; D might be TRBD2 (5 bases). The V end was cut by 0 bases, the J end by 3 bases, with 12 bases between. The CDR3 covers 16 residues. Germline V gene data show CDR1 as MNHEY and CDR2 as SVGAGI. The CDR3 sequence: CASSYSPGGIYNEQFF. As DNA, the CDR3 is TGTGCCAGCAGTTACTCGCCAGGAGGCATCTACAATGAGCAGTTCTTC.

This clone was seen a handful of times. V and J are TRBV11-3 and TRBJ2-7; D tentatively reads TRBD1 or TRBD2 (5 bases each). Looked up from germline, CDR1 is SGHNT and CDR2 is YENEEA. There are 14 residues in the CDR3. With 1 base removed from V and 4 bases from J, the gap between germline ends came to 11 bases. The DNA of the CDR3 is TGTGCCAGCAGCTTAGGAGGGGCAAGATACGAGCAGTACTTC. Its protein product is CASSLGGARYEQYF.

The V gene is TRBV7-9, the J gene TRBJ1-2; 9 bases align to TRBD1. This CDR3 has 14 amino acids. Germline lookup yields CDR1 SEHNR and CDR2 FQNEAQ (reference sequence). The trim removed 5 bases at V and 4 bases at J, leaving 5 bases unmatched. CDR3 in amino acids: CASSLTGGVYGYTF. The CDR3 region has the DNA TGTGCCAGCAGCCTTACAGGGGGCGTCTATGGCTACACCTTC.

This chain links TRBV19 with TRBJ2-7; TRBD2 agrees at 10 bases. V dropped 5 bases and J dropped 2; count of bases not matched to a gene: 6. The germline gives CDR1 LNHDA, CDR2 SQIVND (reference sequence). The CDR3 sequence is 15 residues long. CDR3 region: CASSSRTSGTYEQYF. CDR3 sequence (DNA): TGTGCCAGTAGTTCCCGGACTAGCGGAACCTACGAGCAGTACTTC.

The rearrangement uses TRBV7-2 and TRBJ1-5; D is ambiguous. The germline CDR1 and CDR2 sequences are SGHTA and FQGNSA. V lost 5 bases and J lost 2, with 7 bases in between. The CDR3 sequence is 13 residues long. The CDR3 reads CASSEYGNQPQHF. The CDR3 DNA reads TGTGCCAGCAGCGAGTATGGCAATCAGCCCCAGCATTTT.

V gene TRBV27 combines with J gene TRBJ2-1; D might be TRBD1 (6 bases). The CDR3 runs to 16 residues. Trimming pared 3 bases from V and 10 bases from J, leaving 22 bases between. Germline V gene lookup returns CDR1 MNHEY and CDR2 SMNVEV (reference sequence). CDR3: CASSLGAVRSLGEQFF. The CDR3 DNA reads TGTGCCAGCAGTTTGGGGGCAGTGAGAAGTCTGGGAGAGCAGTTCTTC.